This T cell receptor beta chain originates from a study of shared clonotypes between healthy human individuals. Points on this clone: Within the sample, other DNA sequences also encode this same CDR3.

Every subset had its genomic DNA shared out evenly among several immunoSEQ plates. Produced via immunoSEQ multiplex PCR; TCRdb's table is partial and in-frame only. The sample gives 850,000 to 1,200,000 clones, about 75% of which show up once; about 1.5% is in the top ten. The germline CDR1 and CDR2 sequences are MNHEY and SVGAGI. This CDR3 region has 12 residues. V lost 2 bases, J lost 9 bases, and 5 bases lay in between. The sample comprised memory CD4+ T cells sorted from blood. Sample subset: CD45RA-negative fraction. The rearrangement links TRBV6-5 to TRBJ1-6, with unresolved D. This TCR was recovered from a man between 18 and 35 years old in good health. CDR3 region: CASSYRGSPLHF. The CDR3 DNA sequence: TGTGCCAGCAGTTACCGAGGTTCACCCCTCCACTTT.